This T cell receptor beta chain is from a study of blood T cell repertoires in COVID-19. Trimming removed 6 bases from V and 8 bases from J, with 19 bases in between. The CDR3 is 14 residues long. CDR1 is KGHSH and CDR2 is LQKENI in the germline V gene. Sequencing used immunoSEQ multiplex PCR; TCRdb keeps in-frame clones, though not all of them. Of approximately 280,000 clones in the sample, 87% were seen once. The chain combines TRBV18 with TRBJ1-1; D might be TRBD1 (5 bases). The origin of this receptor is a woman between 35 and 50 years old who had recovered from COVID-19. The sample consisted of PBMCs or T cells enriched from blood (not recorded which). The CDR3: CASSLGAQAAEAFF. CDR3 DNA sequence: TGTGCCAGCTCCTTAGGGGCACAGGCTGCCGAAGCTTTCTTT.